This TCR beta chain was sequenced for a study of cytomegalovirus exposure and HLA in healthy donors (dated by TCRdb to about 2017). Background for the entire study: According to an earlier analysis of a few hundred of the donors, roughly 180 million T cells yielded 95 million to 140 million unique TCR beta sequences and about 300 Gb of sequence data. Among roughly 400 genotyped donors of the cohort, an average of approximately 200,000 unique TCR beta nucleotide sequences was sequenced per donor, of which about 19% were non-productive. In the later analysis, no new phenotypic data were used to find candidate immune exposures; instead, reliance was placed on TCR beta sequences and their occurrence across donors. Of the approximately 400 genotyped donors, 80% to 90% were placed in the genetic ancestry cluster associated with self-reported Caucasian donors. Along with the approximately 700-subject first cohort, a separate validation cohort of over a hundred different subjects was used. The study was designed to test whether signatures of past pathogen exposure could be identified by cataloging public T cell receptors. The T cell repertoires of several hundred subjects were profiled by immunosequencing and related to cytomegalovirus serostatus. The number of donors typed differed by locus, with roughly 629-640 for A, B, C, DRB1 and DQB1, around 560 for DQA1, under 610 for DPA1, and under 490 for DPB1. In a later genetic analysis, genome-wide SNP genotypes for about three fifths of the roughly 670 donors were used, and that subset was treated as a discovery cohort. Roughly 5 DR-DQ haplotypes were handled as single units for association and clustering because linkage in the cohort was strong. An earlier analysis of approximately 500 of the donors applied high-throughput TCR beta sequencing to assess whether each TCR beta V gene segment acted as functional or pseudogenic. A later analysis re-examined previously published TCR beta repertoires from more than 600 donors and added high-resolution HLA genotyping to investigate patterns of TCR occurrence. An early release covering roughly 640 HLA-typed donors comprised approximately 300 gigabases of sequencing data and 85 million or so unique TCR sequences. HLA typing included class I and class II loci at four-digit resolution. To predict cytomegalovirus infection status, the study combined high-throughput TCR immunosequencing, statistical association of individual TCRs with disease status, and machine learning. Donor age, sex, ethnicity and CMV serostatus were compiled together with the repertoire data. All discovery cohort repertoires had been generated on a single sequencing platform.

In total, 666 healthy bone marrow donors made up the cohort. At the time of sampling, all cohort members were nominally healthy, though unrecorded immune exposures were likely present. The donor was CMV seronegative and belonged to the group of 350 to 400 seronegative cohort members. Each donor provided a peripheral blood sample, and peripheral blood mononuclear cells were used for TCR beta sequencing. Genomic DNA was extracted from the blood cell samples with the Qiagen DNeasy Blood Extraction Kit. To note about this clone: Its recognized antigen is unknown. Per-nucleotide qualities are absent, and no much larger clonotype sits a single base away.

The library was obtained by the immunoSEQ multiplex PCR assay. For the multiplex PCR, a mixture combining 60 forward primers for TCR Vbeta segments and 13 reverse primers for TCR Jbeta segments was used. Amplification of the CDR3 region of rearranged TCR beta genes was performed with a multiplex PCR assay on genomic DNA. On the Illumina HiSeq System, the amplified TCR beta libraries were sequenced as 87-base-pair reads. The authors' pipeline ran thus. A later analysis counted 65 million to 90 million unique TCR beta chains across the 700 or so repertoires, and about 10 million of these chains were shared by at least two donors. To remove PCR and sequencing errors, raw reads were error-corrected and collapsed into unique sequences using a nearest-neighbor algorithm that merged closely related sequences. CDR3 sequences were aligned to IMGT reference sequences to assign V, D and J gene segments. For a sequence to be retained, a match of at least six nucleotides was required to both a V gene segment and a J gene segment. Rearrangements were called productive when the CDR3 lacked stop codons and stayed in frame with V and J; all others were non-productive. Following IMGT convention, CDR3 was defined as the stretch from the second conserved V-encoded cysteine to the conserved J-encoded phenylalanine. In an earlier analysis of roughly 610 of the donors, sequences lacking an unambiguous match to a single V gene segment were excluded. In an earlier analysis of some 590 of the donors, a V segment was called functional when productive rearrangements were above 56.7%, and segregating when the standard deviation between donors exceeded 5%. A statistical classification framework was developed to diagnose cytomegalovirus status using the catalog of TCR beta chain sequences. In a later analysis, V and J genes were assigned by comparing TCR nucleotide sequences against IMGT/GENE-DB human TR gene sequences. Using the TCRdist pipeline, a later analysis assigned CDR3 sequences along with most-parsimonious VDJ recombination scenarios. In a later analysis, each TCR beta chain was defined by its CDR3 amino acid sequence together with its V-gene family, and reads lacking a unique V-gene family were excluded. In a later analysis, around 600 highly shared, low-generation-probability nucleotide sequences were removed to address suspected cross-contamination and a sequencing artifact. In a later analysis, a clonal expansion index was calculated for each public chain from normalized within-repertoire ranks of inferred template counts. In a later analysis, generation probabilities were computed with a VDJ recombination model fitted to out-of-frame rearrangements, and the resulting probabilities were checked against IGoR. Hypergeometric tests were used in a later analysis to score TCR-TCR, TCR-HLA and TCR-CMV co-occurrence, with a repertoire-size bias correction applied to the TCR pairs. To estimate false discovery rates, a later analysis permuted the HLA or CMV assignments 20 times. A later analysis grouped co-occurring TCRs with DBSCAN, adding TCRdist sequence similarity when clustering within HLA-allele-positive subsets. Repertoires with fewer than 30,000 or more than 120,000 public chains, plus five repertoires with anomalous nucleotide sharing, were excluded from co-occurrence clustering. TCRdb holds this immuneACCESS table with in-frame rearrangements only. Some clones are missing; in checked studies, unresolved V genes explain under half, and the rest has no known cause. Clone size and V and J calls were adopted from that table, with D and trimming inferred from the DNA. This sample lists some 240,000 clones; about 72% were detected once. The top ten clones comprise 3% to 4% of the sample.

General study outcomes and caveats: Most CMV-associated TCR beta chains appeared to be HLA-restricted in a later analysis, and the HLA associations seemed to be driven largely by CMV exposure. In vitro tests confirmed that a few of the cytomegalovirus-associated TCR beta chains recognize cytomegalovirus antigens. A further reported finding was that TCR beta sequences accurately predicted the HLA-A and HLA-B alleles for most subjects in the first cohort. A later analysis reported that several top co-occurrence clusters appeared linked to parvovirus B19, influenza, CMV and Epstein-Barr virus. A later analysis associated 15,000 to 20,000 TCR beta sequences with specific HLA alleles at a false discovery rate of 0.05. Because HLA typing was unavailable for some donors at each locus, only the typed subset was used in association tests. Only TCR beta chains were sequenced in this cohort, and the absence of alpha or paired-chain data limited detectable features. Most TCR sequences were seen in very few donors, while some public TCRs were found in many individuals. According to a later genetic analysis, donors in an Asian-associated ancestry cluster had fewer N-insertions in productive TCRs than the approximately 700-donor mean. An association between a missense DCLRE1C variant and V-gene and J-gene trimming of TCR beta chains was found in a later genetic analysis and replicated in an independent cohort. Linkage disequilibrium might explain the correlated functional status among segregating V segments, but an unknown experimental factor could not be excluded. Strong co-occurrence of HLA alleles, especially DR and DQ, made assigning TCR associations to individual alleles difficult. Some IMGT-functional V segments, including TRBV6-2 and TRBV6-3, could not be distinguished by the 87-base-pair reads and were therefore excluded. The study gave a list of some 150 TCR beta chains associated with cytomegalovirus. The earlier analysis of 587 of the donors excluded over 15 rarely observed V segments, including chromosome 9 orphons, because counts were too low. Cytomegalovirus status was reported to be diagnosed by the classifier with high specificity and sensitivity in both the original and validation cohorts. A later analysis found that HLA-associated TCR beta chains were more clonally expanded and had lower generation probabilities than equally common non-associated chains. It was suggested by the authors that the approach could potentially be generalized to other disease states and immunological phenotypes. A later analysis found that TCR association rates varied across HLA loci, with DRB1 alleles showing the most associated TCRs and HLA-C alleles the fewest. A group of highly shared sequence variants was considered likely to be a technical artifact of the sequencing pipeline. CMV serostatus was the only immune exposure information available for the cohort. Broadly in line with IMGT annotations, most TCR beta V segments showed up in productive rearrangements about 90% or about 30% of the time in an earlier analysis of 450 to 750 of the donors. Sequencing depth was assumed to be roughly uniform across donors in the presence/absence analyses, though that assumption may not hold.

CDR1 and CDR2, looked up from the germline V gene, are SNHLY and FYNNEI. Trimming takes 5 bases off V and 0 bases off J; junction bases not matched to a gene: 11. Taken from cysteine to phenylalanine, the CDR3 has 18 residues. This entry keeps only the CDR3 DNA: 54 bases, framed from base 1. The source is a male donor in good health and CMV-seronegative. What was sequenced was PBMCs. The sequence links TRBV2 to TRBJ1-3; the junction holds 9 bases that match TRBD1. This receptor has the CDR3 CASSPGTGTRNSGNTIYF. The nucleotide sequence is TGTGCCAGCAGTCCCGGGACAGGGACGCGCAACTCTGGAAACACCATATATTTT.